The 2 T cell receptor beta chains listed next were all sequenced from one sample in a study of beta chain features in type 1 diabetes. Sequencing targeted expressed TCRB transcripts, as all isolated RNA had been reverse transcribed. Profiling relied on immunoSEQ multiplex PCR, and the TCRdb table lists in-frame clones only, not all of them. This table has around 15,000 clones, 55% appearing once. Source material: stem cell memory CD4+ T cells from blood. Receptors were obtained from a woman aged 18-29 years in good health.

The gene calls are TRBV5-1 and TRBJ2-7; D remains unclear. Germline V lookup: CDR1 SGHRS, CDR2 YFSETQ. Between the trimmed V and J ends, which lost 3 bases and 1 base, there was a span of 23 bases. The CDR3 runs to 18 residues. CDR3: CASSSWIVSPETSYEQYF. In DNA form, the CDR3 reads TGCGCCAGCAGCTCGTGGATCGTTTCGCCAGAGACTTCCTACGAGCAGTACTTC.

This clone was counted a few times. This chain uses TRBV7-9 with TRBJ1-4; 10 nucleotides agree with TRBD1. V lost 1 base and J lost 8; bases outside the gene matches: 4. Germline V lookup: CDR1 SEHNR, CDR2 FQNEAQ (reference sequence). CDR3 length: 15 residues. The CDR3 protein is CASSLEGTGEEKLFF. The CDR3 DNA reads as TGTGCCAGCAGCTTAGAGGGGACAGGGGAGGAAAAACTGTTTTTT.